This is a list of T cell receptor beta chains from one sample in a study of shared clonotypes between healthy human individuals. The data were produced by immunoSEQ multiplex PCR, yet TCRdb's version contains in-frame clones alone and is incomplete. The profile covers about 580,000 clones, with more than 95% appearing a single time and roughly 0.29% taken by the ten largest. Sequencing input: naive CD8+ T cells sorted from blood. These receptors were obtained from a young man in good health. Each CDR3 is given with its conserved first and last residue. A D gene is named only where the DNA matches it firmly. The size field is filled for only some rows; it gives once, few, many or a size class.

CDR3 DNA	CDR3 protein	J gene	V gene	clone size	D gene
TGTGCCACCAGCACTAACGATGGGGTATTTGACAATGAGCAGTTCTTC	CATSTNDGVFDNEQFF	TRBJ2-1	TRBV15	NA	NA
TGTGCCAGCAGCATACAAGCGAATGAAAAACTGTTTTTT	CASSIQANEKLFF	TRBJ1-4	TRBV5-4	NA	NA
TGTGCCAGCAACAATGGGCCCCCCCCACCGGGACTAGCGGGAGTTTCGAGAGGTGAGCAGTACTTC	CASNNGPPPPGLAGVSRGEQYF	TRBJ2-7	TRBV7-8	NA	TRBD2
TGTGCCAGCAGTTCACTAGAGGGGGCGGGTTCAGATACGCAGTATTTT	CASSSLEGAGSDTQYF	TRBJ2-3	TRBV27	once	TRBD1
TGCGCCAGCAGCCAGGGACTAGCGGGAACCTACGAGCAGTACTTC	CASSQGLAGTYEQYF	TRBJ2-7	TRBV4-3	few	TRBD2
TGTGCCAGCAGTTTATATCCTGGCAGGGCCTCCTACGAGCAGTACTTC	CASSLYPGRASYEQYF	TRBJ2-7	TRBV27	NA	NA
TGCACCAGCAGCCAAGCAGGGGGAAACACCTACGAGCAGTACTTC	CTSSQAGGNTYEQYF	TRBJ2-7	TRBV1	NA	NA
TGCGCCAGCAGCCAAAGGGGGCTAGCGGAGTACAATGAGCAGTTCTTC	CASSQRGLAEYNEQFF	TRBJ2-1	TRBV4-1	NA	NA
TGCGCCAGCAGCTTTGGAGAGAACACTGAAGCTTTCTTT	CASSFGENTEAFF	TRBJ1-1	TRBV5-1	NA	NA
TGCGCCAGCAGTTGGACTAGCGTAGACAATGAGCAGTTCTTC	CASSWTSVDNEQFF	TRBJ2-1	TRBV10-2	NA	TRBD2
TGTGCCAGCAGTGATATGGGACGCGACTACGAGCAGTACTTC	CASSDMGRDYEQYF	TRBJ2-7	TRBV6-1	NA	NA
TGCAGCGTTTTGTACTTCCATGGGGCAGGGGGCGAGTATAGCTATGGCTACACCTTC	CSVLYFHGAGGEYSYGYTF	TRBJ1-2	TRBV29-1	NA	TRBD1
TGTGCCAGCACCCCAAGCCCAGGGTCCTCCCACATGAACACTGAAGCTTTCTTT	CASTPSPGSSHMNTEAFF	TRBJ1-1	TRBV7-9	NA	NA
TGTGCCAGCAGCTTAGTAGGGACTAGCGGGCTGGATACGCAGTATTTT	CASSLVGTSGLDTQYF	TRBJ2-3	TRBV13	NA	TRBD2
TGTGCCATCAGTGTCGGACTAGGGGGTGATACGCAGTATTTT	CAISVGLGGDTQYF	TRBJ2-3	TRBV10-3	NA	NA
TGTGCCAGCAGCGAGGACGGATTAAATCAGCCCCAGCATTTT	CASSEDGLNQPQHF	TRBJ1-5	TRBV9	NA	NA
TGTGCCATCAGTGAGGGACAGACCTACGAGCAGTACTTC	CAISEGQTYEQYF	TRBJ2-7	TRBV10-3	NA	NA
TGTGCCACCAGCAGAGAGGCGGGCAGGGACAATGAGCAGTTCTTC	CATSREAGRDNEQFF	TRBJ2-1	TRBV15	NA	NA
TGCGCCAGCAGCCCTAGCGGGAACTCCTACGAGCAGTACTTC	CASSPSGNSYEQYF	TRBJ2-7	TRBV5-1	NA	TRBD2
TGTGCCAGCAGTTGGACAGGGAGGGCCGGAACCGGGGAGCTGTTTTTT	CASSWTGRAGTGELFF	TRBJ2-2	TRBV6-5	NA	NA
TGTGCCAGTAGTAACAGGGGGCTGCACACTGAAGCTTTCTTT	CASSNRGLHTEAFF	TRBJ1-1	TRBV19	NA	TRBD1
TGTGCCAGCAGCTTCACCGGGACCCACGGCTACACCTTC	CASSFTGTHGYTF	TRBJ1-2	TRBV9	NA	NA
TGTGCTAGTGCCCCAGAGTTATACAATGAGCAGTTCTTC	CASAPELYNEQFF	TRBJ2-1	TRBV12-5	NA	NA
TGTGCCAGCAGTCTCGGGACAGTCTATGGCTACACCTTC	CASSLGTVYGYTF	TRBJ1-2	TRBV6-5	NA	TRBD1